This TCR beta chain came from a study of OX40 agonist ivuxolimab in advanced cancers. Study as a whole: Patients with hepatocellular carcinoma, melanoma, renal cell or head and neck cancer made up the dose-escalation patients.

The CDR3 covers 14 residues. V was pared by 9 bases and J by 4 bases, with 18 bases between. Germline V lookup: CDR1 LNHDA, CDR2 SQIVND (reference sequence). Clones were read by immunoSEQ multiplex PCR, and TCRdb kept only the in-frame ones, dropping some. Of more than 50,000 clones in the sample, roughly 92% are singletons; the top ten hold approximately 18%. The clonotype comes from an adult with an advanced solid tumor such as melanoma, head and neck, liver or kidney cancer. The sample here was CD4+ or CD8+ T cells sorted from blood, taken in a trial of the OX40 agonist ivuxolimab. The chain carries TRBV19 and TRBJ1-1; no firm D call. CDR3: CASRVQESPTEAFF. In nucleotides, the CDR3 is TGTGCCAGCCGAGTTCAAGAGTCCCCCACTGAAGCTTTCTTT.